This T cell receptor beta chain comes out of a study of tumor-infiltrating lymphocytes in primary liver carcinoma. Study in general: Recorded tumor stage was T1-T3 N0M0, with diameters of 4.2 to 10 cm. The study, taken as a whole, reports: Found in all five tumor regions were only about 8-25% of top clones. With p = 0.039, the top-250-clone fraction in tumors significantly exceeded that in blood.

TCR beta cDNA was prepared out of approximately 470 ng total RNA by means of a constant-region primer. Nested multiplex PCR, run for three rounds with slightly modified ARM-PCR, yielded TCR beta libraries. The first two PCR rounds used TRBV1-TRBV30 forward primers with a C-beta reverse primer, about 10 cycles each. Using its own MiXCR run on the multiplex PCR reads, TCRdb lists one record per CDR3 protein. The table has about 210,000 distinct CDR3 sequences, 70% to 90% seen once; the top ten hold less than 20%. This clonotype appeared many times. Its antigen is undetermined. V lost 5 bases and J 2 bases, leaving 13 bases between the germline ends. The CDR3 loop spans 15 amino acids. Unsorted bulk tissue (roughly 17-32 mg) underwent RNA and DNA co-extraction. Uniformly, tumor samples exhibited a viable tumor cell fraction exceeding 80%.

The sequence came from a man aged 35-49 years with primary liver carcinoma and hepatitis B virus infection. Sample: tumor tissue from primary liver carcinoma. The gene calls are TRBV12-3 or TRBV12-4 and TRBJ1-3; D is possibly TRBD1 (5 bases). The CDR3 reads CASSQTGTTGNTIYF. The CDR3 DNA reads as TGTGCCAGCAGTCAAACCGGGACGACTGGAAACACCATATATTTT.